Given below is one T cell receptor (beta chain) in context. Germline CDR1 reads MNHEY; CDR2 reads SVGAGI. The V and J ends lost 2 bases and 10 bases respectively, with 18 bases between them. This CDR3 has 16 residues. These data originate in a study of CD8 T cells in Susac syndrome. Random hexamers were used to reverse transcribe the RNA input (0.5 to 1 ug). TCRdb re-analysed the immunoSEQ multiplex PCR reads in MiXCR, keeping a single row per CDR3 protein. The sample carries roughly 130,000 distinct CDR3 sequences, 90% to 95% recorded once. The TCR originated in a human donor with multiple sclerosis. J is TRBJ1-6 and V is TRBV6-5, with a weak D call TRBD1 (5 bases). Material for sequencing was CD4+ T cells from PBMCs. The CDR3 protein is CASSYRTTGEGSPLHF. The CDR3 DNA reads TGTGCCAGCAGTTACCGAACGACGGGGGAGGGCTCACCCCTCCACTTT.